This paragraph covers one T cell receptor (beta chain) sequence. This clone counts as large (0.1 to 1%). No antigen is known for it. Per-base qualities were not stored, and no clone one base away is much larger. TCRbeta CDR3 regions were amplified from genomic DNA by means of the immunoSEQ Assay, a bias-controlled multiplex PCR. Under the source paper's analysis protocol: Nucleated cell counts per sample were estimated from amplification of reference gene primers within the assay. To quantify the absolute abundance of each unique TCRbeta CDR3 rearrangement, sequence reads were collapsed and filtered. For each sample, productive Simpson clonality was calculated as the square root of Simpson's diversity index over productive rearrangements. The source is immuneACCESS, and TCRdb retained only in-frame sequences with V and J called. Part of the clones is not carried over; for the studies checked, unresolved V genes explain less than half of this, and the remainder is unexplained. V, J and clone size reflect that table, while D and trimming were determined from the DNA. A total of about 120,000 clones appear in this sample, around 80% of them only once. The ten top clones hold around 16% of the sample.

Collaborating institutions collected whole blood in K2EDTA tubes following their own protocols. Collaborator samples were shipped for TCRbeta analysis as frozen whole blood, isolated PBMCs, or DNA extracted from either sample type. These data originate in a study of blood T cell repertoires in COVID-19 (dated by TCRdb to 2020 to 2022). Background on the whole study: The collaborator samples originated in the United States, Italy and Spain and spanned the acute and convalescent phases of COVID-19. The samples were drawn from two sources: the first 160 participants of the ongoing ImmuneRACE study, and 1,254 subjects contributed by 6 global collaborators. HLA class I and class II types, where available, came from metadata supplied by the sample provider rather than from assay-based typing. The material from the prospective study consisted of cDNA or gDNA derived from T cells, B-cell-depleted T cells, or PBMCs. Sample metadata almost always included a de-identified subject ID, COVID-19 status, age in years and sex. The repertoires were made available in a free public database intended to serve as a resource for research on the immune response to SARS-CoV-2. The dataset comprised deeply sampled blood TCRbeta repertoires from subjects exposed to, actively infected with, or recovered from COVID-19. Overall study results and their limits: The quantity of clinical and demographic metadata differed by source and by participant and was supplied without curation.

V is pared back by 2 bases and J by 7 bases, with 15 bases lying between the germline termini. From the germline V gene, CDR1 is MNHEY and CDR2 is SVGAGI. Including the terminal cysteine and phenylalanine, the CDR3 comprises 15 residues. Only CDR3 DNA remains: 45 bases, in frame from the first base. What was sequenced was peripheral blood. The clonotype was recovered from a man aged 55 to 70 with active or convalescent COVID-19. This chain is built from TRBV6-5 and TRBJ2-1, with no confidently assigned D gene. The DNA is TGTGCCAGCAGTTACAGTTGTCTTGAGGAGAATGAGCAGTTCTTC. This gives the protein CASSYSCLEENEQFF.